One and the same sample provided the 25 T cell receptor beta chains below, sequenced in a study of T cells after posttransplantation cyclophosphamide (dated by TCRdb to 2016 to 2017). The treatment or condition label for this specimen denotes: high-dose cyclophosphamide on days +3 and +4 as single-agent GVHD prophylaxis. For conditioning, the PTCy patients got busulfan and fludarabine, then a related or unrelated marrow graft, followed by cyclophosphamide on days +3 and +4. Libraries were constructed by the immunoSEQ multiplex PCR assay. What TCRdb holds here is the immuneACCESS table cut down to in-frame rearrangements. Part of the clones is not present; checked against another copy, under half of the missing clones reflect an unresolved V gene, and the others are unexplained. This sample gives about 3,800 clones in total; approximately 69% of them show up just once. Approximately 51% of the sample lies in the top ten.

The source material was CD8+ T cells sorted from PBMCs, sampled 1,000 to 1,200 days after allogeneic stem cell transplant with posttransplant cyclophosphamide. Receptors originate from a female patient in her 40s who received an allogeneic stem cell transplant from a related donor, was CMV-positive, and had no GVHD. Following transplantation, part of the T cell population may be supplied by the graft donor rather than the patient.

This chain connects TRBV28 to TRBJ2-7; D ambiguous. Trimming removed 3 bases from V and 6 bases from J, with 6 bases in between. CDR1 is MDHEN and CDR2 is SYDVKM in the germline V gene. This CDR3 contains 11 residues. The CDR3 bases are TGTGCCAGCAGTTTGGGCCTCGAGCAGTACTTC. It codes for CASSLGLEQYF.

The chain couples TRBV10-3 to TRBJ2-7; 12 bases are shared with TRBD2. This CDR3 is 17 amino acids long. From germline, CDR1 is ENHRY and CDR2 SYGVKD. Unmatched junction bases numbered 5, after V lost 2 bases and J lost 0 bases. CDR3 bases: TGTGCCATCAGTGAGGGACTAGCGGGGAAGAGCTCCTACGAGCAGTACTTC. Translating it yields CAISEGLAGKSSYEQYF.

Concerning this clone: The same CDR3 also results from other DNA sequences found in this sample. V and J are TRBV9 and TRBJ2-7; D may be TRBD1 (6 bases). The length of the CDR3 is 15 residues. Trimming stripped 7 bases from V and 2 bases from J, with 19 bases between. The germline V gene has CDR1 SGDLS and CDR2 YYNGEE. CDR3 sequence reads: CASFFGQRTAYEQYF. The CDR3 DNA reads TGTGCCAGCTTTTTCGGACAGAGGACGGCCTACGAGCAGTACTTC.

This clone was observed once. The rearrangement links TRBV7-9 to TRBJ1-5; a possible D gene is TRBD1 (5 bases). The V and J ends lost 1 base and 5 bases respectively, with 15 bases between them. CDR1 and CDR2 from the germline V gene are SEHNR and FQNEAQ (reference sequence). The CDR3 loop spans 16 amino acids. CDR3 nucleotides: TGTGCCAGCAGCTTAGTTGTATCAGGGTCCCATCAGCCCCAGCATTTT. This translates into CASSLVVSGSHQPQHF.

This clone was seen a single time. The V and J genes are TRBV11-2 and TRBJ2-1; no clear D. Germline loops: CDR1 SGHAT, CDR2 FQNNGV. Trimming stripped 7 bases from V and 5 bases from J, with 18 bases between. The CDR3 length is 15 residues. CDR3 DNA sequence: TGTGCCAGCAACTGGAATAGGTGGAGCAACAATGAGCAGTTCTTC. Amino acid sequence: CASNWNRWSNNEQFF.

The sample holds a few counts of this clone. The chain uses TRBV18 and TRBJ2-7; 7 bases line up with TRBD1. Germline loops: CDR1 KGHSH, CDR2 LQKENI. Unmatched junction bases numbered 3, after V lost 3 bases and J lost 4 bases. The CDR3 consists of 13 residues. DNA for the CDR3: TGTGCCAGCTCACCCACGGGACAGTACGAGCAGTACTTC. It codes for CASSPTGQYEQYF. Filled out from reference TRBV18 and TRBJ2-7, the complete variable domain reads NAGVMQNPRHLVRRRGQEARLRCSPMKGHSHVYWYRQLPEEGLKFMVYLQKENIIDESGMPKERFSAEFPKEGPSILRIQQVVRGDSAAYFCASSPTGQYEQYFGPGTRLTVT.

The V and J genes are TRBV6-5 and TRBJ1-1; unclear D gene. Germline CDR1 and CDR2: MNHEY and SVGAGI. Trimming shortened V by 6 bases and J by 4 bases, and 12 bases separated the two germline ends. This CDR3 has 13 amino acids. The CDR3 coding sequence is TGTGCCAGCAGGGGCCGGGGTACCACTGAAGCTTTCTTT. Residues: CASRGRGTTEAFF.

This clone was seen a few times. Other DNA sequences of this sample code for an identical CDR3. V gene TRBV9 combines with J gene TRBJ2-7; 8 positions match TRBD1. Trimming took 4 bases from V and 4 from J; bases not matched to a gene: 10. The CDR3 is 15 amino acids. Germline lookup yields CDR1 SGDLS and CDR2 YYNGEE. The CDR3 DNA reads TGTGCCAGCAGCATCAGACAGGGGACGGCATACGAGCAGTACTTC. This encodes CASSIRQGTAYEQYF.

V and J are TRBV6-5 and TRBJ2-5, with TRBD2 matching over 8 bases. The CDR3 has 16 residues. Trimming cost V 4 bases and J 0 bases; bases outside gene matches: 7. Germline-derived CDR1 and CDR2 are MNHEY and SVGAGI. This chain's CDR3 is CASSSAAGGHQETQYF. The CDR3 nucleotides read TGTGCCAGCAGTTCCGCTGCGGGGGGTCACCAAGAGACCCAGTACTTC.

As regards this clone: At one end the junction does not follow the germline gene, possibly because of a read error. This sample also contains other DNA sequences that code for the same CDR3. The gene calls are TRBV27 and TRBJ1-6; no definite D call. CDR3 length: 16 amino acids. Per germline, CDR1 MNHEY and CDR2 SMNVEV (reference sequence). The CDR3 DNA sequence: TGTGCCAGCAGTTTTTCCAGCGAGGACTATAATTCCCCCCTCCACTTT. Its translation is CASSFSSEDYNSPLHF.

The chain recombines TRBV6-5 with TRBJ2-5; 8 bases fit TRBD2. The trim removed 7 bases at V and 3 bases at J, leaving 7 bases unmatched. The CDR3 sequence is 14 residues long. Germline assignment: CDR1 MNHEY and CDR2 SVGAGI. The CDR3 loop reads CASKISGEEETQYF. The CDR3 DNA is TGTGCCAGCAAGATTAGCGGGGAAGAAGAGACCCAGTACTTC.

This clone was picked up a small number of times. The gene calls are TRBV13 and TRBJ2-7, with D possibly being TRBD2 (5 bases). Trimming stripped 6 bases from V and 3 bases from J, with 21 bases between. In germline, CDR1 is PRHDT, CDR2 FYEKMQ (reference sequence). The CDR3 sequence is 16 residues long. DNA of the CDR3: TGTGCCAGCAGTGAAGCGCACACGGGGATAAACTACGAGCAGTACTTC. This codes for CASSEAHTGINYEQYF.

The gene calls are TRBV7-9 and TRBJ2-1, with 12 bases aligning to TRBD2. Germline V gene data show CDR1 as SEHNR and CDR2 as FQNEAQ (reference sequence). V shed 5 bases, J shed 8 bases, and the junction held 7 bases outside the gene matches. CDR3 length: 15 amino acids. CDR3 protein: CASSQPGLAGYEQFF. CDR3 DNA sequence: TGTGCCAGCAGCCAACCGGGACTAGCGGGCTATGAGCAGTTCTTC.

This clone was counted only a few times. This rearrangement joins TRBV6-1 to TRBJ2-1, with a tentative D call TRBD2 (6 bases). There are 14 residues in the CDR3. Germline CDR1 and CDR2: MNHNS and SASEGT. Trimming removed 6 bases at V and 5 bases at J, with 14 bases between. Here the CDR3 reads CASRRTGDNNEQFF. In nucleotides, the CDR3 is TGTGCCAGCAGGAGGACGGGAGACAACAATGAGCAGTTCTTC.

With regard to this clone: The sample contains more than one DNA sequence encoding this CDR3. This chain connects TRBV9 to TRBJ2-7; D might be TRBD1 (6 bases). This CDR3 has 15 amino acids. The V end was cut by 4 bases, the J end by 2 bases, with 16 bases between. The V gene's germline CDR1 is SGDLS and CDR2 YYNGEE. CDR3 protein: CASSFGQGTAYEQYF. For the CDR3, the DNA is TGTGCCAGCAGCTTCGGGCAGGGGACGGCCTACGAGCAGTACTTC.

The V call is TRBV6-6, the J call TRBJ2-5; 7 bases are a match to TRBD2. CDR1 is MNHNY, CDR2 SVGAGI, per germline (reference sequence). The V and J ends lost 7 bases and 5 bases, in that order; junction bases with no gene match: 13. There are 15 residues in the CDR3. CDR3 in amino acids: CASIASSGDSETQYF. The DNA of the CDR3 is TGTGCCAGCATTGCATCGAGCGGGGATTCTGAGACCCAGTACTTC.

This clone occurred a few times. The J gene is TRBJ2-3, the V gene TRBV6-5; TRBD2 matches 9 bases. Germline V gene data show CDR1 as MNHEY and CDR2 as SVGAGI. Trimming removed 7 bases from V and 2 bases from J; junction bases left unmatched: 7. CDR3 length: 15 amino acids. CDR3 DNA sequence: TGTGCCAGCAACCCCCAGCGGGGGGTCACAGATACGCAGTATTTT. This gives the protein CASNPQRGVTDTQYF.

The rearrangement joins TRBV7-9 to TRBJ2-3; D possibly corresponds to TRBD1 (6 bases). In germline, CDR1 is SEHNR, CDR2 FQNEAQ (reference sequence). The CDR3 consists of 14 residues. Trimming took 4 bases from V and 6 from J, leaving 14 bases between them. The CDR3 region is CASSSSGHPDTQYF. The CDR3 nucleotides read TGTGCCAGCAGCTCCTCGGGACATCCGGATACGCAGTATTTT.

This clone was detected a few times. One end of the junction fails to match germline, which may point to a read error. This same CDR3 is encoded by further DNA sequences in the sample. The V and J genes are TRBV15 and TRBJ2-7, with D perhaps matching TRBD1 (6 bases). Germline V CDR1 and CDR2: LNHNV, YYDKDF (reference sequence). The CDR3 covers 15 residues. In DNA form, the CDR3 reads TGTGCCACCAGTAGAGAGTCAGGGGACTCCTACGAGCAGTACTTC. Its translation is CATSRESGDSYEQYF.

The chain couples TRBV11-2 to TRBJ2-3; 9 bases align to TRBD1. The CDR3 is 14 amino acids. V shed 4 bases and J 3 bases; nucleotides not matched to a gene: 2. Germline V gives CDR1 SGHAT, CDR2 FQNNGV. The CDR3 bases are TGTGCCAGCAGCTCCGGACAGGGGACAGATACGCAGTATTTT. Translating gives CASSSGQGTDTQYF.

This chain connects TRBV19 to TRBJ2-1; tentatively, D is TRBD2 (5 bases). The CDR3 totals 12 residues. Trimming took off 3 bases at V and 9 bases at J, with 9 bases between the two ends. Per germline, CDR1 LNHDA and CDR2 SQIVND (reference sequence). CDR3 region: CASSMLGSEQFF. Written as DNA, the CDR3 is TGTGCCAGTAGTATGTTAGGGAGTGAGCAGTTCTTC.

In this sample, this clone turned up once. As DNA, the CDR3 is TGTGCCAGCAGTTCGGGACAGGGTTTGCAGCCCCAGCATTTT. Translation gives CASSSGQGLQPQHF. The chain is built from TRBV28 and TRBJ1-5; 9 bases agree with TRBD1. Germline V CDR1 and CDR2: MDHEN, SYDVKM. The CDR3 runs to 14 residues. The J segment lost 7 bases and the V segment lost 4 bases, leaving 5 bases of the junction unmatched.

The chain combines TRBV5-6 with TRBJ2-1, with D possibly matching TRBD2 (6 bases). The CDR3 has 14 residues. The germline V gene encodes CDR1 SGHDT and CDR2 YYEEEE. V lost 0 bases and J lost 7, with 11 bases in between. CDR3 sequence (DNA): TGTGCCAGCAGCTTGGTTGGGACTCTAAATGAGCAGTTCTTC. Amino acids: CASSLVGTLNEQFF.

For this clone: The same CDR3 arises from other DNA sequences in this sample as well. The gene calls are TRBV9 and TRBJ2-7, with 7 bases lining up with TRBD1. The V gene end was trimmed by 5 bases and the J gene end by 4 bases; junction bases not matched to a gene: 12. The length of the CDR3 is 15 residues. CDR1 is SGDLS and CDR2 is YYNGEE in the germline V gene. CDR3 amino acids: CASSIKQGTAYEQYF. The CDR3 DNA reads TGTGCCAGCAGTATCAAACAGGGGACGGCATACGAGCAGTACTTC.

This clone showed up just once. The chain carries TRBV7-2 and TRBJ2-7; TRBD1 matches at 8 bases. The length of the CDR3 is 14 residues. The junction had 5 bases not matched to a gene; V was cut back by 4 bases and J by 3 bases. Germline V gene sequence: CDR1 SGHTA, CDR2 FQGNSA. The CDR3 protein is CASSYGQGNYEQYF. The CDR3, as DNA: TGTGCCAGCAGCTATGGACAGGGAAACTACGAGCAGTACTTC. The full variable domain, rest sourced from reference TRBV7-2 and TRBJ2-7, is GAGVSQSPSNKVTEKGKDVELRCDPISGHTALYWYRQSLGQGLEFLIYFQGNSAPDKSGLPSDRFSAERTGGSVSTLTIQRTQQEDSAVYLCASSYGQGNYEQYFGPGTRLTVT.